The 2 T cell receptor beta chains below come from one sample, sequenced in a study of shared clonotypes between healthy human individuals. Clones were read by immunoSEQ multiplex PCR, and TCRdb kept only the in-frame ones, dropping some. The table includes under 650,000 clones, almost 97% detected once. The sequenced sample consisted of naive CD4+ T cells sorted from blood. The subset here: CD45RA+ positively selected. The origin of the receptors is a woman in her twenties or thirties in good health.

V gene TRBV28 combines with J gene TRBJ1-1, with 10 bases lining up with TRBD1. Germline CDR1 and CDR2: MDHEN and SYDVKM. The CDR3 contains 18 residues. J lost 4 bases, V lost 3 bases, and 14 bases had no gene match. The CDR3 spells CASSFRRGQGRGGTEAFF. The CDR3 DNA reads as TGTGCCAGCAGTTTCAGAAGGGGACAGGGGCGCGGGGGCACTGAAGCTTTCTTT.

The genes are TRBV27 and TRBJ2-7; 14 nucleotides align to TRBD2. After removal of 4 bases from V and 6 bases from J, the junction contained 8 bases not matched to a gene. The CDR3 contains 16 residues. Germline V gene lookup returns CDR1 MNHEY and CDR2 SMNVEV (reference sequence). As DNA, the CDR3 is TGTGCCAGCAGTTCCCCCGGACTAGCGGGAGGAAGCGAGCAGTACTTC. It translates to CASSSPGLAGGSEQYF.